The 7 T cell receptor beta chains in this list originate from one sample, sequenced in a study of shared T cell receptors in the human thymus (dated by TCRdb to the early 2020s). The method behind the library was the immunoSEQ multiplex PCR assay. In its TCRdb copy, this immuneACCESS table keeps in-frame sequences only and misses some clones. Where compared with another copy, unresolved V genes explain less than half of these, and the others have no known cause. The sample includes about 730,000 clones, with roughly 85% observed a single time. The ten largest account for about 0.0098% of the sample. These sequences were also reported in another study, on human thymus T cells.

Sequenced: thymocytes. All receptors come from a girl less than two years old with a congenital heart defect. Donor details come from another sample of the same person, matched by shared clones.

The rearrangement uses TRBV9 and TRBJ2-2; 7 bases are a match to TRBD2. Germline V gene sequence: CDR1 SGDLS, CDR2 YYNGEE. The CDR3 length is 17 residues. The trim removed 3 bases at V and 4 bases at J, leaving 12 bases unmatched. DNA of the CDR3: TGTGCCAGCAGCGAGCCGGTACGGGGGGAGTTCACCGGGGAGCTGTTTTTT. Protein: CASSEPVRGEFTGELFF.

CDR3: CASSLKRGPKLSSGANVLTF. In DNA form, the CDR3 reads TGTGCCAGCAGTTTAAAGAGGGGGCCAAAGCTTAGCTCTGGGGCCAACGTCCTGACTTTC. The chain combines TRBV27 with TRBJ2-6; 7 bases align to TRBD1. The CDR3 extends over 20 amino acids. Trimming cost V 2 bases and J 0 bases; bases outside gene matches: 13. Germline values: CDR1 MNHEY, CDR2 SMNVEV (reference sequence).

The rearrangement joins TRBV7-6 to TRBJ1-5; no reliable D call. The germline V and J ends were trimmed by 5 bases and 0 bases, with 14 bases remaining between them. Germline V gene data show CDR1 as SGHVS and CDR2 as FNYEAQ. CDR3 length: 16 residues. The CDR3 bases are TGTGCCAGCAGCCCAGGTTGGGCTTATAGCAATCAGCCCCAGCATTTT. Protein sequence: CASSPGWAYSNQPQHF.

This clone appeared once. J is TRBJ1-6 and V is TRBV7-2, with a possible D match to TRBD1 (5 bases). The germline V and J ends were trimmed by 8 bases and 0 bases, with 23 bases remaining between them. The germline CDR1 and CDR2 sequences are SGHTA and FQGNSA. The CDR3 is made up of 19 amino acids. The CDR3 coding sequence is TGTGCCAGCGGTACAACCGGGGGAGTTACGAGCTCCTATAATTCACCCCTCCACTTT. Its translation is CASGTTGGVTSSYNSPLHF.

The CDR3 protein is CASIYRGGTGTEAFF. The CDR3 nucleotides read TGTGCCAGCATCTATAGAGGGGGTACTGGCACTGAAGCTTTCTTT. This chain links TRBV11-2 with TRBJ1-1, with D maybe TRBD1 (6 bases). V lost 7 bases and J 4 bases, leaving 19 bases between the germline ends. Per germline, CDR1 SGHAT and CDR2 FQNNGV. The CDR3 is 15 amino acids.

This clone turned up a few times. CDR3 sequence: CASSLRAETFAEAFF. In DNA, the CDR3 is TGTGCCAGCAGCCTCCGCGCGGAGACTTTTGCTGAAGCTTTCTTT. V and J are TRBV5-6 and TRBJ1-1, with D unresolved. Trimming left V 4 bases short and J 6 bases short, with 19 bases between. Germline assignment: CDR1 SGHDT and CDR2 YYEEEE. This CDR3 has 15 amino acids.

The genes are TRBV28 and TRBJ1-5; TRBD1 aligns across 9 bases. With V trimmed by 4 bases and J by 5 bases, 12 bases remained unmatched. The length of the CDR3 is 17 residues. Germline lookup yields CDR1 MDHEN and CDR2 SYDVKM. The CDR3 reads CASSSPADRGPYQPQHF. The CDR3 nucleotides read TGTGCCAGCAGTTCCCCCGCGGACAGGGGCCCATATCAGCCCCAGCATTTT.